This passage covers 23 T cell receptor beta chains from one sample sequenced in a study of shared clonotypes between healthy human individuals. Method: immunoSEQ multiplex PCR; TCRdb's copy keeps in-frame clones and lacks some. The sample has about 2.4 million clones; 93% are singletons. Input material: naive CD4+ T cells from PBMCs. Noted subset: CD45RA+ positively selected. The source of these receptors is a man between 18 and 35 years old in good health. Some clones in this sample may be carry-over from other donors' samples.

The CDR3 bases are TGCGCCAGCAGCGCCGGGCCCCTAGCGGGAGAAACAGATACGCAGTATTTT. It codes for CASSAGPLAGETDTQYF. The chain employs TRBV5-1 and TRBJ2-3; TRBD2 matches at 10 bases. The CDR3 length is 17 residues. CDR1 is SGHRS and CDR2 is YFSETQ in the germline V gene. The junction had 11 bases not matched to a gene; V was cut back by 4 bases and J by 3 bases.

V and J are TRBV10-2 and TRBJ2-1; 12 bases agree with TRBD2. Germline assignment: CDR1 WSHSY and CDR2 SAAADI. Losses at the gene ends were 5 bases for V and 8 bases for J; bases not matched to a gene: 4. The CDR3 totals 14 residues. The CDR3 here is CASSRTSGIDEQFF. The CDR3 region has the DNA TGCGCCAGCAGTAGGACTAGCGGGATAGATGAGCAGTTCTTC.

The chain links TRBV7-7 to TRBJ2-3; TRBD2 agrees at 14 bases. This CDR3 has 16 amino acids. The V and J ends lost 6 bases and 6 bases, in that order; junction bases with no gene match: 8. Germline CDR1 reads SSHAT; CDR2 reads FNYEAQ (reference sequence). The CDR3 DNA sequence: TGTGCCAGCAGTCGACTAGCGGGGGGGACCGGGGATACGCAGTATTTT. Encoded protein: CASSRLAGGTGDTQYF.

The chain couples TRBV10-3 to TRBJ2-7; TRBD2 agrees at 7 bases. Germline V CDR1 and CDR2: ENHRY, SYGVKD. Trimming took 2 bases from V and 7 from J; bases not matched to a gene: 11. The CDR3 contains 15 residues. The CDR3: CAISEARGSPSEQYF. The CDR3 DNA follows: TGTGCCATCAGTGAGGCTCGCGGGAGCCCCTCTGAGCAGTACTTC.

This clone is a singleton in its sample. The chain joins TRBV7-2 to TRBJ1-1; D unclear. Trimming took 3 bases from V and 0 from J, leaving 5 bases between them. The CDR3 extends over 13 amino acids. In germline, CDR1 is SGHTA, CDR2 FQGNSA. The CDR3 nucleotides are TGTGCCAGCAGCTTTAATATGAACACTGAAGCTTTCTTT. It encodes CASSFNMNTEAFF.

This clone was found once. The chain uses TRBV19 and TRBJ2-3; D might be TRBD2 (6 bases). The CDR3 consists of 15 residues. Trimming took off 5 bases at V and 2 bases at J, with 14 bases between the two ends. Germline lookup yields CDR1 LNHDA and CDR2 SQIVND (reference sequence). CDR3 DNA sequence: TGTGCCAGTAGTCCTGAGGTAGCGGACACAGATACGCAGTATTTT. Its protein is CASSPEVADTDTQYF.

The rearrangement uses TRBV5-4 and TRBJ1-1; possible D gene TRBD1, 6 bases. Per the germline V gene, CDR1 is SGHNT and CDR2 is YYREEE (reference sequence). Trimming removed 4 bases from V and 0 bases from J, with 22 bases in between. This CDR3 contains 18 residues. CDR3 nucleotides: TGTGCCAGCAGCGGGGGGGCCAGAATGACTTCGATGAACACTGAAGCTTTCTTT. Translated, it gives CASSGGARMTSMNTEAFF.

The rearrangement joins TRBV7-2 to TRBJ2-7; TRBD2 agrees at 9 bases. Germline assignment: CDR1 SGHTA and CDR2 FQGNSA. The CDR3 is 14 residues long. J gave up 2 bases and V 3 bases, and 2 bases lay outside the gene matches. The CDR3 DNA reads TGTGCCAGCAGCTTTAGCGGGAGCACCTACGAGCAGTACTTC. This codes for CASSFSGSTYEQYF. Full variable domain (missing parts from reference TRBV7-2 and TRBJ2-7): GAGVSQSPSNKVTEKGKDVELRCDPISGHTALYWYRQSLGQGLEFLIYFQGNSAPDKSGLPSDRFSAERTGGSVSTLTIQRTQQEDSAVYLCASSFSGSTYEQYFGPGTRLTVT.

This clone appeared a single time. The V gene is TRBV6-1, the J gene TRBJ2-1; 8 bases line up with TRBD2. The germline V gene has CDR1 MNHNS and CDR2 SASEGT. Losses at the gene ends were 0 bases for V and 5 bases for J; bases not matched to a gene: 15. The length of the CDR3 is 19 residues. CDR3: CASSEAPGGASRPHNEQFF. DNA of the CDR3: TGTGCCAGCAGTGAAGCGCCCGGGGGGGCTAGCCGCCCCCACAATGAGCAGTTCTTC.

V is TRBV2 and J is TRBJ1-6, with 9 bases fitting TRBD1. CDR3 size: 14 residues. V was pared by 7 bases and J by 7 bases, with 5 bases of the junction left unmatched. Germline CDR1 is SNHLY and CDR2 is FYNNEI. CDR3 in amino acids: CASTGTGKNSPLHF. Here the CDR3 DNA reads TGTGCCAGCACCGGGACAGGGAAGAATTCACCCCTCCACTTT.

The rearrangement links TRBV7-9 to TRBJ1-1; D remains ambiguous. The CDR3 consists of 13 residues. Trimming shortened V by 2 bases and J by 1 base, and 5 bases separated the two germline ends. From germline, CDR1 is SEHNR and CDR2 FQNEAQ (reference sequence). DNA of the CDR3: TGTGCCAGCAGCTTAATGGAGAACACTGAAGCTTTCTTT. Its protein product is CASSLMENTEAFF.

The J gene is TRBJ2-1, the V gene TRBV29-1; 13 bases align to TRBD2. Germline CDR1 is SQVTM and CDR2 is ANQGSEA. The trim removed 5 bases at V and 13 bases at J, leaving 5 bases unmatched. The CDR3 runs to 12 residues. CDR3 nucleotides: TGCAGCGTTCGGACTAGCGGGAGTACACAGTTCTTC. Its translation: CSVRTSGSTQFF.

As concerns this clone: The same CDR3 arises from other DNA sequences in this sample as well. CDR3 protein: CASSRAGETQYF. CDR3 nucleotide sequence: TGTGCCAGTAGCAGGGCGGGGGAGACCCAGTACTTC. This sequence joins TRBV19 and TRBJ2-5; D might be TRBD2 (6 bases). Looked up from germline, CDR1 is LNHDA and CDR2 is SQIVND (reference sequence). This CDR3 has 12 residues. The V gene lost 6 bases and the J gene lost 5 bases, with 10 bases spanning the gap.

The chain uses TRBV7-3 and TRBJ2-3; the match to TRBD1 covers 10 bases. V dropped 5 bases and J dropped 4; count of bases not matched to a gene: 18. Germline V gives CDR1 SGHTA, CDR2 FQGTGA. This CDR3 is built from 19 residues. The CDR3 DNA reads TGTGCCAGCAGCCGAAGCCTCAAAAGCGGGACAGGGGAGGCAGATACGCAGTATTTT. This translates into CASSRSLKSGTGEADTQYF. Variable domain in full (rest from reference TRBV7-3 and TRBJ2-3): GAGVSQTPSNKVTEKGKYVELRCDPISGHTALYWYRQSLGQGPEFLIYFQGTGAADDSGLPNDRFFAVRPEGSVSTLKIQRTERGDSAVYLCASSRSLKSGTGEADTQYFGPGTRLTVL.

This sequence joins TRBV4-2 and TRBJ2-3; 13 bases fit TRBD2. This CDR3 contains 16 residues. Trimming at V came to 0 bases and at J to 6 bases, leaving 3 bases not matched to a gene. In germline, CDR1 is LGHNA, CDR2 YNFKEQ. The CDR3 region is CASSQEGTSGTDTQYF. CDR3 DNA sequence: TGTGCCAGCAGCCAAGAGGGGACTAGCGGGACGGATACGCAGTATTTT.

The count of this clone is one. This sequence joins TRBV4-3 and TRBJ2-3, with TRBD2 matching over 11 bases. CDR1 LGHNA and CDR2 YSLEER come from the germline V gene. The J segment lost 3 bases and the V segment lost 1 base, leaving 6 bases of the junction unmatched. CDR3 length equals 17 residues. CDR3 region: CASSQVGVAGGTDTQYF. The CDR3 nucleotides read TGCGCCAGCAGCCAAGTCGGGGTAGCGGGGGGGACAGATACGCAGTATTTT.

The V and J genes are TRBV7-9 and TRBJ1-5, with TRBD1 as a possible D gene (5 bases). Trimming removed 5 bases from V and 4 bases from J, with 15 bases in between. CDR3 size: 15 residues. Germline V gene data show CDR1 as SEHNR and CDR2 as FQNEAQ (reference sequence). The chain's CDR3 is CASSPLPGGNQPQHF. The CDR3 DNA reads TGTGCCAGCAGCCCCCTACCTGGGGGGAATCAGCCCCAGCATTTT. Using reference TRBV7-9 and TRBJ1-5 for the parts outside the CDR3, the full variable domain is DTGVSQNPRHKITKRGQNVTFRCDPISEHNRLYWYRQTLGQGPEFLTYFQNEAQLEKSRLLSDRFSAERPKGSFSTLEIQRTEQGDSAMYLCASSPLPGGNQPQHFGDGTRLSIL.

The rearrangement joins TRBV9 to TRBJ2-7; 14 nucleotides match TRBD2. Germline V CDR1 and CDR2: SGDLS, YYNGEE. The trim removed 3 bases at V and 7 bases at J, leaving 6 bases unmatched. CDR3 size: 15 residues. The CDR3, as DNA: TGTGCCAGCAGCGCCTCCGGGACTAGCGGGAGTGAGCAGTACTTC. Its translation: CASSASGTSGSEQYF.

The rearrangement joins TRBV25-1 to TRBJ2-1, with D possibly matching TRBD2 (6 bases). The CDR3 loop spans 16 amino acids. Germline V gene lookup returns CDR1 MGHDK and CDR2 SYGVNS. Trimming shortened V by 2 bases and J by 0 bases, and 11 bases separated the two germline ends. The CDR3 loop reads CASSERRRGSYNEQFF. CDR3 coding DNA: TGTGCCAGCAGTGAACGGCGGCGGGGCTCCTACAATGAGCAGTTCTTC.

The V gene is TRBV18, the J gene TRBJ2-1; 7 bases are shared with TRBD1. Germline loops: CDR1 KGHSH, CDR2 LQKENI. Germline trimming cut 5 bases from V and 2 bases from J; bases unmatched to any gene: 6. The CDR3 contains 15 residues. CDR3 amino acids: CASSSKDRPYNEQFF. DNA of the CDR3: TGTGCCAGCTCATCGAAGGACAGGCCCTACAATGAGCAGTTCTTC.

CDR3 loop: CASSYYLLGQGLRQYF. As DNA, the CDR3 is TGTGCCAGCAGTTACTACTTGCTTGGACAGGGGTTAAGGCAGTACTTC. The chain joins TRBV6-5 to TRBJ2-7; 9 positions agree with TRBD1. The CDR3 covers 16 residues. Per the germline V gene, CDR1 is MNHEY and CDR2 is SVGAGI. Losses at the gene ends were 1 base for V and 9 bases for J; bases not matched to a gene: 13.

Only one count was recorded for this clone. The J gene is TRBJ2-5, the V gene TRBV11-2; 12 bases are a match to TRBD2. Germline CDR1 reads SGHAT; CDR2 reads FQNNGV. V gave up 3 bases and J gave up 7 bases; unmatched junction bases: 9. CDR3 length equals 16 residues. The CDR3 region has the DNA TGTGCCAGCAGCTTGGGACTAGCGGGCCAAAGGCGGACCCAGTACTTC. Translating it yields CASSLGLAGQRRTQYF.

This clone was counted between two and nine times. J is TRBJ1-5 and V is TRBV18; 7 bases map to TRBD1. The trim removed 4 bases at V and 8 bases at J, leaving 5 bases unmatched. The CDR3 is made up of 13 amino acids. Germline V gives CDR1 KGHSH, CDR2 LQKENI. This CDR3 reads CASSLGQGEPQHF. The CDR3, as DNA: TGTGCCAGCTCACTGGGGCAGGGGGAGCCCCAGCATTTT.